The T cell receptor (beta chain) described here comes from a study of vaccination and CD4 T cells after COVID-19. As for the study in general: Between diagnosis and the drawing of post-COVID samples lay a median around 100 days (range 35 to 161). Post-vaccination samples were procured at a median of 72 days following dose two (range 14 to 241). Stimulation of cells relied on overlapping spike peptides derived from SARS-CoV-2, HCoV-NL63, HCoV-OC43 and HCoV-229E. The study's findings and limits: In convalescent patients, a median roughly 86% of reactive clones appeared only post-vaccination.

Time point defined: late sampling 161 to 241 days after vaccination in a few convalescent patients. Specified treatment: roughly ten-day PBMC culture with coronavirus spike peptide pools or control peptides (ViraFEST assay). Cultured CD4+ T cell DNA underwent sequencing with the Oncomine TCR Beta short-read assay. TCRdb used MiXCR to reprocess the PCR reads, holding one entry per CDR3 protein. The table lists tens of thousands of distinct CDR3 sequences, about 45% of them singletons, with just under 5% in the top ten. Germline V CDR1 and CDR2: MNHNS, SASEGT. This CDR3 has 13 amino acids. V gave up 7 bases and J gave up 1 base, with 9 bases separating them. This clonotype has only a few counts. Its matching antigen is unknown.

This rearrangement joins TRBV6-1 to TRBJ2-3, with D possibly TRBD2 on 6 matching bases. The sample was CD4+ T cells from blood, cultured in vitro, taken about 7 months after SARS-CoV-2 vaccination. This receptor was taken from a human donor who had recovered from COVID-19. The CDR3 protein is CASTGVGTDTQYF. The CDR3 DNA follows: TGTGCCAGCACGGGGGTGGGCACAGATACGCAGTATTTT.